These 4 T cell receptor beta chains share one sample of origin, sequenced in a study of blood T cell repertoires in COVID-19. Measured with immunoSEQ multiplex PCR; TCRdb has only the in-frame clones, and not every one. The sample carries about 60,000 clones, approximately 90% recorded once. The source material was peripheral blood. All receptors come from a human donor with active COVID-19. The donor label of this sample is uncertain.

The genes are TRBV6-1 and TRBJ2-1, with a weak D call TRBD2 (6 bases). Germline V gene sequence: CDR1 MNHNS, CDR2 SASEGT. The germline V and J ends were trimmed by 1 base and 9 bases, with 10 bases remaining between them. The CDR3 is made up of 13 amino acids. CDR3 in DNA: TGTGCCAGCAGTGAAGACTCCGGGGGTGAGCAGTTCTTC. Translation: CASSEDSGGEQFF.

The genes are TRBV9 and TRBJ2-3; 11 nucleotides match TRBD2. This CDR3 comprises 16 residues. J gave up 0 bases and V 0 bases, and 0 bases lay outside the gene matches. Germline loops: CDR1 SGDLS, CDR2 YYNGEE. CDR3 nucleotide sequence: TGTGCCAGCAGCGTAGCTAGCGGGAGGAGCACAGATACGCAGTATTTT. It specifies CASSVASGRSTDTQYF.

The V gene is TRBV5-1, the J gene TRBJ2-6; a possible D gene is TRBD2 (6 bases). V lost 6 bases, J lost 6 bases, and 13 bases lay in between. This CDR3 contains 14 residues. The germline V gene has CDR1 SGHRS and CDR2 YFSETQ. In DNA form, the CDR3 reads TGCGCCAGCACCTCTAGCGTTGCGGCCAACGTCCTGACTTTC. This gives the protein CASTSSVAANVLTF. Together with reference TRBV5-1 and TRBJ2-6, the CDR3 gives the full variable domain: KAGVTQTPRYLIKTRGQQVTLSCSPISGHRSVSWYQQTPGQGLQFLFEYFSETQRNKGNFPGRFSGRQFSNSRSEMNVSTLELGDSALYLCASTSSVAANVLTFGAGSRLTVL.

The V gene is TRBV7-2, the J gene TRBJ1-6; TRBD1 is a possible D gene (5 bases). Germline CDR1 reads SGHTA; CDR2 reads FQGNSA. The CDR3 covers 16 residues. V was cut by 6 bases and J by 0 bases, with 12 bases left in between. This CDR3 is CASSRGTSSYNSPLHF. For the CDR3, the DNA is TGTGCCAGCAGTCGGGGGACCAGCTCCTATAATTCACCCCTCCACTTT.